One sample yielded the 26 T cell receptor beta chains listed below, sequenced in a study of molecular identifiers for immune sequencing clone quantification. TCRdb called the PCR reads again in MiXCR, with one record for every CDR3 protein. The table shows a few hundred thousand distinct CDR3 sequences, with about 23% occurring only once. The specimen sequenced was naive CD8+ T cells from blood, with Jurkat cell RNA spiked in. Subset in this sample: FACS-sorted CD8+CD4-CCR7+CD45RA+ naive T cells. The source of these receptors is a human donor in good health. Some libraries in this study had Jurkat cell RNA spiked in.

This clonotype was seen only a few times. The chain combines TRBV12-3 or TRBV12-4 with TRBJ2-3; 8 nucleotides line up with TRBD2. V shed 4 bases and J 4 bases; nucleotides not matched to a gene: 7. The CDR3 has 15 amino acids. The CDR3, as DNA: TGTGCCAGCAGTTCGGGGGGGAGTAGCGCAGATACGCAGTATTTT. Protein product: CASSSGGSSADTQYF.

This clonotype was seen only a few times. In nucleotides, the CDR3 is TGTGCCAGCAGCCCGTCGATGACAGGGCAATGCCCTTTGGACATTCAGTACTTC. It encodes CASSPSMTGQCPLDIQYF. V usage is TRBV7-6 and J usage is TRBJ2-4, with 7 bases matching TRBD1. V gave up 5 bases and J gave up 8 bases; unmatched junction bases: 21. Germline-derived CDR1 and CDR2 are SGHVS and FNYEAQ. This CDR3 has 18 amino acids.

In regard to this clonotype: With a much larger clone just one base away, this may be a read error. The CDR3 here is CASSPPSGRLDTQYF. In nucleotides, the CDR3 is TGTGCCAGCAGCCCGCCTAGCGGGAGACTGGATACGCAGTATTTT. The rearrangement uses TRBV7-2 and TRBJ2-3; 10 bases are a match to TRBD2. The V gene's germline CDR1 is SGHTA and CDR2 FQGNSA. The CDR3 has 15 residues. Germline trimming cut 5 bases from V and 6 bases from J; bases unmatched to any gene: 8.

The table lists this clonotype with many counts. V gene TRBV29-1 combines with J gene TRBJ2-2; 7 positions match TRBD1. The CDR3 is made up of 13 amino acids. Losses at the gene ends were 6 bases for V and 4 bases for J; bases not matched to a gene: 5. The germline CDR1 and CDR2 sequences are SQVTM and ANQGSEA. CDR3 DNA sequence: TGCAGCGTCTATCGACAGGGCACCGGGGAGCTGTTTTTT. Protein sequence: CSVYRQGTGELFF.

The chain combines TRBV18 with TRBJ2-1; D not resolved. From germline, CDR1 is KGHSH and CDR2 LQKENI. Trimming removed 4 bases at V and 10 bases at J, with 11 bases between. The CDR3 length is 12 residues. The CDR3 coding sequence is TGTGCCAGCTCACGTCCTAGTGGGGAGCAGTTCTTC. Encoded protein: CASSRPSGEQFF.

At least ten counts were recorded for this clonotype. This may be a read error, as it is one base from a much larger clone. The V call is TRBV7-9, the J call TRBJ2-2; D not resolved. CDR1 and CDR2 from the germline V gene are SEHNR and FQNEAQ (reference sequence). V was pared by 8 bases and J by 0 bases, with 4 bases between. This CDR3 spans 12 amino acids. The CDR3: CASRPNTGELFF. DNA of the CDR3: TGTGCCAGCCGTCCGAACACCGGGGAGCTGTTTTTT.

This clonotype was seen at least ten times. The chain couples TRBV4-1 to TRBJ1-2; TRBD1 aligns across 7 bases. CDR3 length: 15 residues. Germline CDR1 MGHRA, CDR2 YSYEKL. The J segment lost 3 bases and the V segment lost 4 bases, leaving 8 bases of the junction unmatched. CDR3 sequence (DNA): TGCGCCAGCAGCCCACAGGGGCCGTCTTACTATGGCTACACCTTC. Translating it yields CASSPQGPSYYGYTF.

Turning to this clonotype: A single base separates this from a much larger clone, so it may be a read error. The chain links TRBV20-1 to TRBJ2-2, with 10 bases matching TRBD2. Germline CDR1 and CDR2: DFQATT and SNEGSKA (reference sequence). This CDR3 region has 15 residues. The CDR3 DNA sequence: TGCAGTGCTAGTGATAGCGGGAGGCCGACCGGGGAGCTGTTGTTT. As protein: CSASDSGRPTGELLF.

Only a few counts were recorded for this clonotype. This chain joins TRBV6-2 or TRBV6-3 and TRBJ2-3; 8 positions agree with TRBD2. The CDR3 has 15 amino acids. The V and J ends lost 3 bases and 3 bases, in that order; junction bases with no gene match: 5. Germline CDR1 MNHEY, CDR2 SVGEGT. CDR3 coding DNA: TGTGCCAGCAGTTATAGCGGGATCGGGACAGATACGCAGTATTTT. Its protein is CASSYSGIGTDTQYF.

As concerns this clonotype: As the CDR3 is not closed by the conserved phenylalanine or tryptophan, this likely results from a read error. The V gene is TRBV4-3, the J gene TRBJ2-7; D perhaps matches TRBD2 (6 bases). V was clipped by 2 bases and J by 5 bases, with 10 bases between them. The CDR3 extends over 13 amino acids. The germline V gene has CDR1 LGHNA and CDR2 YSLEER. The CDR3 DNA reads as TGCGCCAGCAGCCAAACTAGCTTTCACGAGCAGTACTTG. It specifies CASSQTSFHEQYL.

This clonotype was seen many times. The chain carries TRBV15 and TRBJ2-3; TRBD1 agrees at 8 bases. Germline V gives CDR1 LNHNV, CDR2 YYDKDF (reference sequence). With 3 bases clipped from V and 0 bases from J, the junction kept 11 bases outside the gene matches. The CDR3 contains 18 residues. CDR3: CATSRRQGPRPSTDTQYF. The CDR3 bases are TGTGCCACCAGCAGGAGACAGGGGCCGAGGCCGAGCACAGATACGCAGTATTTT. Using reference TRBV15 and TRBJ2-3 for the parts outside the CDR3, the full variable domain is DAMVIQNPRYQVTQFGKPVTLSCSQTLNHNVMYWYQQKSSQAPKLLFHYYDKDFNNEADTPDNFQSRRPNTSFCFLDIRSPGLGDTAMYLCATSRRQGPRPSTDTQYFGPGTRLTVL.

This clonotype has a handful of counts. This sequence joins TRBV4-1 and TRBJ1-5; TRBD1 matches 7 bases. With 1 base clipped from V and 2 bases from J, the junction kept 5 bases outside the gene matches. This CDR3 contains 16 residues. Germline V gives CDR1 MGHRA, CDR2 YSYEKL. CDR3 sequence (DNA): TGCGCCAGCAGCCAAGTAACAGGGGCGGGCAATCAGCCCCAGCATTTT. Residues: CASSQVTGAGNQPQHF.

The chain recombines TRBV13 with TRBJ1-1; D is perhaps TRBD1 (5 bases). CDR1 and CDR2 from the germline V gene are PRHDT and FYEKMQ (reference sequence). The V end was cut by 2 bases, the J end by 7 bases, with 23 bases between. The CDR3 spans 17 residues. The CDR3: CASSLKGRLRGWGEAFF. The CDR3 DNA reads TGTGCCAGCAGCTTAAAGGGCCGCCTGAGGGGATGGGGTGAAGCTTTCTTT.

A word on this clonotype: A read error is likely, as this CDR3 ends without the conserved phenylalanine or tryptophan. The chain has TRBV10-3 and TRBJ2-5; the D is unclear. Germline V gives CDR1 ENHRY, CDR2 SYGVKD. The CDR3 loop spans 14 amino acids. V dropped 3 bases and J dropped 0 bases, with 8 bases sitting between them. The CDR3 bases are TGTGCCATCAGTGATGCAGAAGACCAAGAGACCCAGTACCTC. This encodes CAISDAEDQETQYL.

This clonotype was found many times. This rearrangement joins TRBV9 to TRBJ2-2, with D unclear. The V end was cut by 4 bases, the J end by 1 base, with 8 bases between. Germline CDR1 is SGDLS and CDR2 is YYNGEE. This CDR3 has 14 residues. In DNA form, the CDR3 reads TGTGCCAGCAGCCCCTACGGGAACACCGGGGAGCTGTTTTTT. Translated: CASSPYGNTGELFF.

A few counts support this clonotype. V is TRBV12-3 or TRBV12-4 and J is TRBJ1-2; D is ambiguous. V lost 7 bases and J lost 3, with 9 bases in between. CDR3 length: 12 residues. The CDR3 coding sequence is TGTGCCAGCACCGACACAGACTATGGCTACACCTTC. Amino acids: CASTDTDYGYTF.

The sample holds a few counts of this clonotype. The genes are TRBV12-3 or TRBV12-4 and TRBJ1-2; TRBD1 matches 8 bases. Trimming cost V 8 bases and J 4 bases; bases outside gene matches: 3. The CDR3 runs to 12 residues. CDR3 sequence reads: CASDGTGYGYTF. In DNA, the CDR3 is TGTGCCAGCGACGGGACAGGCTATGGCTACACCTTC.

To note about this clonotype: A clone one base away is much larger, so this may be a read error. V usage is TRBV9 and J usage is TRBJ2-7; the D is unclear. The CDR3 is made up of 13 amino acids. Germline V gene sequence: CDR1 SGDLS, CDR2 YYNGEE. CDR3 DNA: TGTGCCAGCGGCGTAGAGACGGGCACCGAGCAGTACTTC. This codes for CASGVETGTEQYF.

Comment on this clonotype: This may arise from a read error, as a much more abundant clone is one base away. This chain links TRBV19 with TRBJ2-3; D tentatively fits TRBD1 or TRBD2 (5 bases each). The CDR3 covers 15 residues. Trimming shortened V by 8 bases and J by 2 bases, and 17 bases separated the two germline ends. Per the germline V gene, CDR1 is LNHDA and CDR2 is SQIVND (reference sequence). The CDR3 DNA reads TGTGCCAGTGGTGCATCGGGACCCAACACAGATACGCAGTATTTT. It encodes CASGASGPNTDTQYF.

The table lists this clonotype with many counts. The rearrangement uses TRBV12-3 or TRBV12-4 and TRBJ2-3, with 12 bases that match TRBD2. This CDR3 region has 17 residues. With V trimmed by 0 bases and J by 0 bases, 1 base remained unmatched. The CDR3 region is CASSLAGLAGSTDTQYF. In nucleotides, the CDR3 is TGTGCCAGCAGTTTAGCGGGACTAGCGGGCAGCACAGATACGCAGTATTTT.

This clonotype was observed a few times. The CDR3 reads CASSFGQGVDTQYF. The CDR3 nucleotides are TGTGCCAGCAGCTTTGGACAGGGAGTAGATACGCAGTATTTT. The J gene is TRBJ2-3, the V gene TRBV7-9, with TRBD1 matching over 8 bases. This CDR3 is 14 amino acids long. From germline, CDR1 is SEHNR and CDR2 FQNEAQ (reference sequence). J gave up 5 bases and V 3 bases, and 4 bases lay outside the gene matches.

The genes are TRBV5-6 and TRBJ1-5; weak D call: TRBD1 (6 bases). CDR1 and CDR2 (germline): SGHDT, YYEEEE. This CDR3 comprises 14 residues. V shed 3 bases and J shed 6 bases, with 13 bases lying between them. As DNA, the CDR3 is TGTGCCAGCAGCTCCTACAGGGACGGTCAGCCCCAGCATTTT. This translates into CASSSYRDGQPQHF.

This clonotype was seen a handful of times. This sequence joins TRBV3-1 and TRBJ1-2, with 10 bases fitting TRBD1. The CDR3 totals 16 residues. Unmatched junction bases numbered 8, after V lost 1 base and J lost 6 bases. Germline CDR1 reads LGHDT; CDR2 reads YNNKEL (reference sequence). CDR3 amino acids: CASSQVVGQGNDGYTF. Written as DNA, the CDR3 is TGTGCCAGCAGCCAAGTTGTGGGACAGGGGAACGATGGCTACACCTTC.

The chain links TRBV5-1 to TRBJ2-7; the D is unclear. The CDR3 contains 14 residues. Per germline, CDR1 SGHRS and CDR2 YFSETQ. V gave up 5 bases and J gave up 3 bases, with 15 bases separating them. The CDR3 region is CASSWSGGGYEQYF. The CDR3 DNA reads TGCGCCAGCAGTTGGTCCGGCGGCGGCTACGAGCAGTACTTC.

This clonotype was counted between two and nine times. The V and J genes are TRBV7-8 and TRBJ1-1; 7 bases map to TRBD1. In germline, CDR1 is SGHVS, CDR2 FQNEAQ. The CDR3 is 15 amino acids. The V and J ends lost 1 base and 5 bases, in that order; junction bases with no gene match: 7. CDR3 nucleotides: TGTGCCAGCAGCTTAGAAACAGGGGATGGGACTGAAGCTTTCTTT. Translation: CASSLETGDGTEAFF. The variable domain in full, with the rest retrieved from reference TRBV7-8 and TRBJ1-1, is GAGVSQSPRYKVAKRGQDVALRCDPISGHVSLFWYQQALGQGPEFLTYFQNEAQLDKSGLPSDRFFAERPEGSVSTLKIQRTQQEDSAVYLCASSLETGDGTEAFFGQGTRLTVV.

There are many counts of this clonotype. The J gene is TRBJ2-7, the V gene TRBV27; TRBD2 matches at 11 bases. This CDR3 spans 14 amino acids. V lost 6 bases to trimming and J lost 2 bases; unmatched junction nucleotides: 3. Germline CDR1 MNHEY, CDR2 SMNVEV (reference sequence). The CDR3 DNA sequence: TGTGCCAGCAGCTTACTAGCGGGGGCCTACGAGCAGTACTTC. This translates into CASSLLAGAYEQYF.